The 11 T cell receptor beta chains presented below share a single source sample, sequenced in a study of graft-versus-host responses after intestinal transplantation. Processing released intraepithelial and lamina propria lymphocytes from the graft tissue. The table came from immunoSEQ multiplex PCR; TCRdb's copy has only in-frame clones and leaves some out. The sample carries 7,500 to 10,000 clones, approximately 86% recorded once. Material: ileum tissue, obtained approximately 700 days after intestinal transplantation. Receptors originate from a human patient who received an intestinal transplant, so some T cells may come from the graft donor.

The CDR3 bases are TGCAGCGTTGTTGAGGGTCTGGCCTATGGCTACACCTTC. As protein: CSVVEGLAYGYTF. This chain connects TRBV29-1 to TRBJ1-2, with unresolved D. This CDR3 comprises 13 residues. Germline V CDR1 and CDR2: SQVTM, ANQGSEA. Between the trimmed V and J ends, which lost 4 bases and 4 bases, there was a span of 13 bases.

The CDR3 region has the DNA TGTGCCAGCAGTCCACCCGACAGGGGCTACGAGCAGTACTTC. Protein product: CASSPPDRGYEQYF. The V call is TRBV6-9, the J call TRBJ2-7; 8 nucleotides line up with TRBD1. CDR1 and CDR2 from the germline V gene are MNHGY and SVAAGI. The CDR3 is made up of 14 amino acids. V shed 5 bases and J 3 bases; nucleotides not matched to a gene: 6.

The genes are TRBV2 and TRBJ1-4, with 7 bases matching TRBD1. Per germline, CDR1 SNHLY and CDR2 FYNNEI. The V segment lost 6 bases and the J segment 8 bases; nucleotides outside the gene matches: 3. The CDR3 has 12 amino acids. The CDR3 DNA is TGTGCCAGCAGATGGGACAGAGAAAAACTGTTTTTT. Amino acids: CASRWDREKLFF.

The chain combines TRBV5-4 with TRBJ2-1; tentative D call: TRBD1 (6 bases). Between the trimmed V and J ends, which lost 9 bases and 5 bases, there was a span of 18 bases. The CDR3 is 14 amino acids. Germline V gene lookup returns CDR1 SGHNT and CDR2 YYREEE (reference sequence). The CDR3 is CATRPGRDNNEQFF. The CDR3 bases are TGTGCCACCCGGCCGGGCAGGGACAACAATGAGCAGTTCTTC.

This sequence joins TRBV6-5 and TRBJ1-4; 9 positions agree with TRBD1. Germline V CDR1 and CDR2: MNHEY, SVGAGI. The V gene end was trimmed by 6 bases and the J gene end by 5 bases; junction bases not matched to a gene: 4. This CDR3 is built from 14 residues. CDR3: CASRPGQGNEKLFF. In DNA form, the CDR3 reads TGTGCCAGCAGACCGGGACAGGGCAATGAAAAACTGTTTTTT.

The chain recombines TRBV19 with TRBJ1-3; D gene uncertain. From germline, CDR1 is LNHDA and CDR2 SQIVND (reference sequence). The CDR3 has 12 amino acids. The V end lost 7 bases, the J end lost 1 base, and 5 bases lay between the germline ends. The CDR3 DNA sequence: TGTGCCAGTATTAATTCTGGAAACACCATATATTTT. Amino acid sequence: CASINSGNTIYF.

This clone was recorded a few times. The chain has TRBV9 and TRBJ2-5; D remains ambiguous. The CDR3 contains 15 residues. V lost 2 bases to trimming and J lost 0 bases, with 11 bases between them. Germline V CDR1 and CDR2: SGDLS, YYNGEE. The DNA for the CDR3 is TGTGCCAGCAGCGTGGGTAGCTCCCACCAAGAGACCCAGTACTTC. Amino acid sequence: CASSVGSSHQETQYF. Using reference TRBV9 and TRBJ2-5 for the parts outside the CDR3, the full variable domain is DSGVTQTPKHLITATGQRVTLRCSPRSGDLSVYWYQQSLDQGLQFLIQYYNGEERAKGNILERFSAQQFPDLHSELNLSSLELGDSALYFCASSVGSSHQETQYFGPGTRLLVL.

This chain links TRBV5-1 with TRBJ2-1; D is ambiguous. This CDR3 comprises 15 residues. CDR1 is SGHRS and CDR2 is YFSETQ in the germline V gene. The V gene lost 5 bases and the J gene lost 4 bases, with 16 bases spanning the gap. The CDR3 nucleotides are TGCGCCAGCAGGGGCCAGCGCACGACATACAATGAGCAGTTCTTC. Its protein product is CASRGQRTTYNEQFF.

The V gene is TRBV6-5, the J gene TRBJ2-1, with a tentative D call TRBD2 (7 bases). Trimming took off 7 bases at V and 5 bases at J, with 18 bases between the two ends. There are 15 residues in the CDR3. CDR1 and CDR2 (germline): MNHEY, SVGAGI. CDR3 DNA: TGTGCCAGCAACGAGGGTGGGGGGGCCAACAATGAGCAGTTCTTC. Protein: CASNEGGGANNEQFF.

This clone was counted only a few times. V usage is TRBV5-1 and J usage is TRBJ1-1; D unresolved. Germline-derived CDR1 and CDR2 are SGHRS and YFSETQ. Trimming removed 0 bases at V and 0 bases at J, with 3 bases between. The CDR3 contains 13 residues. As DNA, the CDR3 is TGCGCCAGCAGCTTGGAATTGAACACTGAAGCTTTCTTT. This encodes CASSLELNTEAFF.

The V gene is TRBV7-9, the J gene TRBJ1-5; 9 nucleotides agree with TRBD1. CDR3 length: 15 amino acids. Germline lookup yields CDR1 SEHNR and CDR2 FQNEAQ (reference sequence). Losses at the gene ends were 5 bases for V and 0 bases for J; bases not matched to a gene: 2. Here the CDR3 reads CASSPGQGSNQPQHF. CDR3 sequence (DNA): TGTGCCAGCAGCCCGGGACAGGGTAGCAATCAGCCCCAGCATTTT.